This T cell receptor beta chain derives from a study of T cells after yellow fever vaccination. General study results and limits: Post-booster reappearance was seen for most primary-vaccination clones (roughly 96% CD4, 80% to 90% CD8). Clonotype sharing between CD4 and CD8 compartments was small. Abundant clonotypes from the bulk population could get into FACS-sorted repertoires as contaminants.

There are a few counts of this clonotype. Its antigen is unidentified. MiXCR, run by TCRdb on the 5' RACE reads, gives a single entry per CDR3 protein. The sample has about 310,000 distinct CDR3 sequences, about 3.5% seen once. The V segment lost 0 bases and the J segment 4 bases; nucleotides outside the gene matches: 6. The CDR3 covers 15 residues. Per the germline V gene, CDR1 is SGHNT and CDR2 is YYREEE (reference sequence). Here the sequenced sample was PBMCs, taken on the day of the yellow fever booster vaccination. The receptor's source is a man aged 18-30 years who received the YFV17D yellow fever vaccine. V is TRBV5-4 and J is TRBJ2-5; 7 bases line up with TRBD2. The CDR3 sequence: CASSLVLARGETQYF. In nucleotides, the CDR3 is TGTGCCAGCAGCTTGGTACTAGCGAGGGGAGAGACCCAGTACTTC.